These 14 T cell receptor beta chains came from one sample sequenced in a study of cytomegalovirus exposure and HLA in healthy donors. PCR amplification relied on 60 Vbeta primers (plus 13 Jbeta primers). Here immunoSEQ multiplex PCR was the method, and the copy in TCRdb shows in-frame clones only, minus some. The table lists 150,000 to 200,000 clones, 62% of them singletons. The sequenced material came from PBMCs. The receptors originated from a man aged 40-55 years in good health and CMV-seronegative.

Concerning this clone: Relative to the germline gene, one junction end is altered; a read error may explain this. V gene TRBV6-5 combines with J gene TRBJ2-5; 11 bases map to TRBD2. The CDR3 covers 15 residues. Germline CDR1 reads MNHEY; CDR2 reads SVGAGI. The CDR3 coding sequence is TGTGCCAGCAAAACGGGGACTAGCGGTGGAGAGGCCCAGTACTTC. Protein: CASKTGTSGGEAQYF.

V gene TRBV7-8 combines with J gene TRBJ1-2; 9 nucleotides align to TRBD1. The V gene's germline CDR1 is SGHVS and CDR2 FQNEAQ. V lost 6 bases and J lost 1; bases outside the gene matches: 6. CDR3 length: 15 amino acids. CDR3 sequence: CASRLTGGRNYGYTF. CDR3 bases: TGTGCCAGCAGACTAACAGGGGGCCGTAACTATGGCTACACCTTC.

As DNA, the CDR3 is TGTGCCAGCGATGGGACAGGGCGTGGTGAAAAACTGTTTTTT. Protein: CASDGTGRGEKLFF. J is TRBJ1-4 and V is TRBV6-1, with 9 bases aligning to TRBD1. Germline V CDR1 and CDR2: MNHNS, SASEGT. The V segment lost 8 bases and the J segment 7 bases; nucleotides outside the gene matches: 8. The CDR3 totals 14 residues.

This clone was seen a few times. The CDR3 loop reads CASKIDSNQPQHF. CDR3 sequence (DNA): TGTGCCAGCAAAATAGATAGCAATCAGCCCCAGCATTTT. This rearrangement joins TRBV6-6 to TRBJ1-5; the D is unclear. Germline V gives CDR1 MNHNY, CDR2 SVGAGI (reference sequence). V lost 7 bases, J lost 0 bases, and 7 bases lay in between. The CDR3 is made up of 13 amino acids.

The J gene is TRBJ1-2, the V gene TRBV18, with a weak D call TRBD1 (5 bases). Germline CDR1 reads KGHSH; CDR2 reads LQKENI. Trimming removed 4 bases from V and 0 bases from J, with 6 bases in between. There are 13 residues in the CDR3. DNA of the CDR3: TGTGCCAGCTCACAAGGGGCTAACTATGGCTACACCTTC. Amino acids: CASSQGANYGYTF.

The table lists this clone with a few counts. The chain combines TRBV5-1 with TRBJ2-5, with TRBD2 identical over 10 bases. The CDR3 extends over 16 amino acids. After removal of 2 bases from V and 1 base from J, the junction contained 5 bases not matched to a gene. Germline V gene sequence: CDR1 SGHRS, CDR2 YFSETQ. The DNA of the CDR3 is TGCGCCAGCAGCTTCAGTAGCGGGAGGAGCCAAGAGACCCAGTACTTC. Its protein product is CASSFSSGRSQETQYF.

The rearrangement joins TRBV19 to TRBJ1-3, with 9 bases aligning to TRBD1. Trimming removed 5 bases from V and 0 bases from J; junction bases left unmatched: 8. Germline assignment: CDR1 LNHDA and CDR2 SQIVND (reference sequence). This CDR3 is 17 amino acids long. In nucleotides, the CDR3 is TGTGCCAGTAGTCTCTGGACAGGGGCGATCTCTGGAAACACCATATATTTT. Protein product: CASSLWTGAISGNTIYF.

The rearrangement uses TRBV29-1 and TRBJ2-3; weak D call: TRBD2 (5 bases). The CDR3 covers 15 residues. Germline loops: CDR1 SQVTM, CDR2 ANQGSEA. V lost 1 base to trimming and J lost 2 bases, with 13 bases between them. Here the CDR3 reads CSVEGADSITDTQYF. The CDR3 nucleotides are TGCAGCGTTGAAGGGGCGGACTCAATCACAGATACGCAGTATTTT.

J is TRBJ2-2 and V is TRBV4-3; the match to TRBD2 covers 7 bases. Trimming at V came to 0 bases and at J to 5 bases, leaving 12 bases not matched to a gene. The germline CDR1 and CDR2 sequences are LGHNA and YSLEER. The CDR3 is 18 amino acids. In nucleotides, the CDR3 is TGCGCCAGCAGCCAAGATCGTGTAGGGAGGGTAACGACCGGGGAGCTGTTTTTT. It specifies CASSQDRVGRVTTGELFF.

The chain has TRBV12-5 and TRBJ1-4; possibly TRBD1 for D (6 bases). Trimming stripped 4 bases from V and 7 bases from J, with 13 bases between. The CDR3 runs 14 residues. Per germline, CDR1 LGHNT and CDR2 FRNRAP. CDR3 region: CASGSQGSGEKLFF. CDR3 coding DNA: TGTGCTAGTGGTTCGCAGGGGTCTGGTGAAAAACTGTTTTTT.

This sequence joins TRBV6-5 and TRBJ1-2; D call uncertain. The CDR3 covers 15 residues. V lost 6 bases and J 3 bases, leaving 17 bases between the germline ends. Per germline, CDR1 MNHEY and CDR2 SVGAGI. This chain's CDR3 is CASSHTWEPDYGYTF. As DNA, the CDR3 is TGTGCCAGCAGCCACACCTGGGAGCCGGACTATGGCTACACCTTC.

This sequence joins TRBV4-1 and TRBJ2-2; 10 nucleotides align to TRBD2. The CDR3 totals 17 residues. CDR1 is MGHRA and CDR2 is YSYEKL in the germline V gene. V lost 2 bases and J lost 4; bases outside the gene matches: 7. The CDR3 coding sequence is TGCGCCAGCAGCCAACTAGCGGGAGTAATCGGCACCGGGGAGCTGTTTTTT. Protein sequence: CASSQLAGVIGTGELFF.

DNA of the CDR3: TGTGCCAGCAGCGGCGAGGGACTAGCAGCCCAAGAGACCCAGTACTTC. Translated: CASSGEGLAAQETQYF. This chain joins TRBV9 and TRBJ2-5; 9 positions match TRBD2. From germline, CDR1 is SGDLS and CDR2 YYNGEE. V dropped 3 bases and J dropped 1; count of bases not matched to a gene: 7. The length of the CDR3 is 16 residues.

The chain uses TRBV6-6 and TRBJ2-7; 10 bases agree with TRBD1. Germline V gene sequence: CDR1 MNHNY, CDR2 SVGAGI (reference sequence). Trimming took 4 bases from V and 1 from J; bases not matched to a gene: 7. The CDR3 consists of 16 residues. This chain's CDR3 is CASSWDRGQGSYEQYF. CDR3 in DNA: TGTGCCAGCAGTTGGGACAGGGGCCAGGGTTCCTACGAGCAGTACTTC.